A selection of T cell receptor beta chains follows, all from one sample in a study of blood T cell repertoires in COVID-19. The method was immunoSEQ multiplex PCR; TCRdb's version includes in-frame clones alone and lacks a portion of them. The table records 280,000 or so clones, about 90% of them present only once. The sequenced sample consisted of peripheral blood. Receptor source: a woman in her 30s who had recovered from COVID-19. The CDR3 runs from the conserved cysteine through the conserved F or W. D genes are given only for firm matches. Not every row has a clone size; where given, it reads once, few, many or a size class.

j_call v_call clone_size d_call cdr3_length cdr3_aa cdr3_nt
TRBJ1-2 TRBV29-1 NA NA 13 CSVDEQGVYGYTF TGCAGCGTTGATGAGCAGGGCGTCTATGGCTACACCTTC
TRBJ2-2 TRBV6-5 NA NA 12 CASSYPAGELFF TGTGCCAGCAGTTATCCCGCCGGGGAGCTGTTTTTT
TRBJ2-1 TRBV4-1 NA NA 16 CASSQEGRNLYNEQFF TGCGCCAGCAGCCAAGAAGGCAGGAACCTCTACAATGAGCAGTTCTTC
TRBJ2-3 TRBV11-3 NA TRBD1 16 CASSPKGTGITDTQYF TGTGCCAGCAGCCCAAAGGGGACAGGGATAACAGATACGCAGTATTTT
TRBJ2-1 TRBV7-9 NA TRBD2 16 CASSPRTSGRVDEQFF TGTGCCAGCAGCCCCCGGACTAGCGGGAGGGTTGATGAGCAGTTCTTC
TRBJ1-6 TRBV18 NA TRBD1 16 CASSTGVGSPGPPLHF TGTGCCAGCTCGACAGGGGTCGGATCTCCAGGGCCACCCCTCCACTTT
TRBJ1-1 TRBV28 NA NA 12 CATTDSSTEAFF TGTGCCACCACTGATAGTTCAACTGAAGCTTTCTTT
TRBJ2-1 TRBV7-2 NA TRBD1 15 CASSSDRGPYNEQFF TGTGCCAGCAGCTCGGACAGGGGCCCCTACAATGAGCAGTTCTTC
TRBJ1-1 TRBV10-3 NA TRBD1 15 CAIRAIGQGSTEAFF TGTGCCATCAGAGCGATAGGACAGGGCTCCACTGAAGCTTTCTTT
TRBJ1-4 TRBV28 NA NA 15 CASSFVGGVYEKLFF TGTGCCAGCAGTTTTGTGGGGGGTGTGTATGAAAAACTGTTTTTT
TRBJ1-2 TRBV7-9 NA TRBD1 14 CASSLEGGAYGYTF TGTGCCAGCAGCTTAGAAGGGGGCGCGTATGGCTACACCTTC
TRBJ2-5 TRBV19 NA NA 14 CASSDNGGDGTQYF TGTGCCAGTAGCGACAACGGGGGAGATGGGACCCAGTACTTC
TRBJ1-1 TRBV15 NA NA 13 CATSRQGNTEAFF TGTGCCACCAGCAGACAGGGGAACACTGAAGCTTTCTTT
TRBJ1-1 TRBV7-3 few TRBD1 13 CASSGQGGTEAFF TGTGCCAGCAGCGGACAGGGAGGCACTGAAGCTTTCTTT
TRBJ2-4 TRBV19 NA TRBD2 15 CASSVPPGGQNIQYF TGTGCCAGTAGTGTCCCCCCGGGGGGGCAAAACATTCAGTACTTC
TRBJ2-7 TRBV7-9 NA NA 14 CASSLADRSYEQYF TGTGCCAGCAGCTTAGCCGACAGGAGCTACGAGCAGTACTTC
TRBJ1-2 TRBV6-5 NA TRBD1 14 CASRAQGFVDGYTF TGTGCCAGCAGAGCACAGGGGTTTGTGGATGGCTACACCTTC
TRBJ2-3 TRBV27 NA TRBD2 14 CASSNWGLTDTQYF TGTGCCAGCAGTAATTGGGGACTAACAGATACGCAGTATTTT
TRBJ2-7 TRBV6-5 NA TRBD2 16 CASSYFRTSGSYEQYF TGTGCCAGCAGTTACTTTCGGACTAGCGGGAGCTACGAGCAGTACTTC
TRBJ2-1 TRBV19 NA NA 17 CASSIGIGTSSYNEQFF TGTGCCAGTAGTATAGGAATCGGCACTAGCTCCTACAATGAGCAGTTCTTC
TRBJ1-2 TRBV28 NA NA 16 CASSLGGGRREDGYTF TGTGCCAGCAGTTTAGGGGGGGGTAGGCGGGAGGATGGCTACACCTTC
TRBJ1-1 TRBV7-2 NA TRBD1 13 CASSLATGIEAFF TGTGCCAGCAGCTTAGCGACAGGGATCGAAGCTTTCTTT
TRBJ2-7 TRBV28 NA TRBD1 15 CASSLYGTGTYEQYF TGTGCCAGCAGTTTATACGGGACAGGGACCTACGAGCAGTACTTC
TRBJ1-4 TRBV7-9 NA NA 13 CASSRGGGEKLFF TGTGCCAGCAGCAGGGGAGGGGGTGAAAAACTGTTTTTT
TRBJ1-1 TRBV14 NA NA 16 CASSQRAGSLNTEAFF TGTGCCAGCAGCCAGAGGGCGGGTTCGTTGAACACTGAAGCTTTCTTT
TRBJ2-2 TRBV9 NA TRBD1 16 CASRGQTGKNTGELFF TGTGCCAGCAGGGGACAGACAGGGAAAAACACCGGGGAGCTGTTTTTT
TRBJ2-3 TRBV13 NA TRBD2 16 CASKERLATSTDTQYF TGTGCCAGCAAGGAGAGACTAGCGACTAGCACAGATACGCAGTATTTT